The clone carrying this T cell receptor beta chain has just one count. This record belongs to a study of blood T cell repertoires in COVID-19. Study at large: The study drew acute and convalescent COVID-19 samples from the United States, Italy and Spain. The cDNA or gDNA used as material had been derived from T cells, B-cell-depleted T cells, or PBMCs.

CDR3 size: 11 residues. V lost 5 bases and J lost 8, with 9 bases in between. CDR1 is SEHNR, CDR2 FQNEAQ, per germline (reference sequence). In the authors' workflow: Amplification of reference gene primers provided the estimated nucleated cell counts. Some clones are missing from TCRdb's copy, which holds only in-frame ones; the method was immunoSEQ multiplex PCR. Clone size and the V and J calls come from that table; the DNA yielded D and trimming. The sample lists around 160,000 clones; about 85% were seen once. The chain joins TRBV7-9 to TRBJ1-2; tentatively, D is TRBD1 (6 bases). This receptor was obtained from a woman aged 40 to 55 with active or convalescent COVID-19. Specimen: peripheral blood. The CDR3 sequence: CASSDRSGYTF. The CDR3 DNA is TGTGCCAGCAGCGACAGGTCCGGCTACACCTTC.